Listed below are T cell receptor beta chains from one sample, sequenced in a study of beta chain features in type 1 diabetes. Using immunoSEQ multiplex PCR, the repertoire was profiled, and TCRdb retains in-frame clones only, with some absent. This sample carries 20,000 to 25,000 clones, about 63% of them seen once, and the ten largest clones take about 1%. The sequencing input was stem cell memory CD4+ T cells from blood. Source of these receptors: a middle-aged woman with type 1 diabetes. CDR3s include the opening cysteine and the closing phenylalanine or tryptophan. The D gene is left open where the match is weak. The size field is filled for only some rows; it gives once, few, many or a size class.

clone_size,d_call,v_call,j_call,cdr3_nt,cdr3_aa
-,TRBD1,TRBV5-1,TRBJ1-1,TGCGCCAGCAGCTTGGACCGTGCGGCAGGGGGTCGAGAAGCTTTCTTT,CASSLDRAAGGREAFF
-,-,TRBV29-1,TRBJ2-2,TGCAGCGGGGGGGACACCGGGGAGCTGTTTTTT,CSGGDTGELFF
-,TRBD2,TRBV7-2,TRBJ2-7,TGTGCCAGCAGCTTAGGGACTAGCGGGAACTACGAGCAGTACTTC,CASSLGTSGNYEQYF
-,TRBD2,TRBV9,TRBJ2-1,TGTGCCAGCAGCGTCGGACTAGCGGGGGGGCACAATGAGCAGTTCTTC,CASSVGLAGGHNEQFF
-,-,TRBV5-4,TRBJ1-4,TGTGCCAGCAGTTCCTCTCAGGGGCGGAGTGGTGAAAAACTGTTTTTT,CASSSSQGRSGEKLFF
-,TRBD2,TRBV5-5,TRBJ2-3,TGTGCCAGCAGCTTGGGTGTCCTAGCGGGAGCCGATACGCAGTATTTT,CASSLGVLAGADTQYF
-,-,TRBV7-2,TRBJ1-6,TGTGCCAGCAGCTCCAGGGCTGGGAATTCACCCCTCCACTTT,CASSSRAGNSPLHF
-,-,TRBV5-8,TRBJ2-1,TGTGCCAGCAGTATTCGGGACAACTTACAGTTCTTC,CASSIRDNLQFF
-,TRBD2,TRBV7-9,TRBJ2-7,TGTGCCAGCAGCTTAGCGGAGGGAGGGCCCTTGTCCTACGAGCAGTACTTC,CASSLAEGGPLSYEQYF
-,-,TRBV7-9,TRBJ2-3,TGCGCCAGCAGCCGGAAAGAGCAAAGAGGAGATACGCAGTATTTT,CASSRKEQRGDTQYF
-,-,TRBV7-8,TRBJ1-4,TGTGCCAGCAGCCCCCGCCCGGCGGGGGCGAACGGAGAAAAACTGTTTTTT,CASSPRPAGANGEKLFF
-,TRBD1,TRBV6-6,TRBJ2-5,TGTGCCAGCAGTTACCCCGGGACAGGCTACCAAGAGACCCAGTACTTC,CASSYPGTGYQETQYF
-,TRBD2,TRBV7-3,TRBJ2-1,TGTGCCAGCAGCTCCTTAGCGGGGCCAGGGAATGAGCAGTTCTTC,CASSSLAGPGNEQFF
-,TRBD2,TRBV5-1,TRBJ2-7,TGCGCCAGCAGCTTGTCCGCTAGCGGGCCCGCCGAGCAGTACTTC,CASSLSASGPAEQYF
-,-,TRBV5-1,TRBJ2-1,TGCGCCAGCATAGAAGGGGCGTCCGGTGAGCAGTTCTTC,CASIEGASGEQFF
few,-,TRBV7-9,TRBJ2-1,TGTGCCAGCAGCACGGACATCCACAATGAGCAGTTCTTC,CASSTDIHNEQFF
few,-,TRBV30,TRBJ1-1,TGTGCCTGGAGTGTATACTCTCCTCGGGGGACTGAAGCTTTCTTT,CAWSVYSPRGTEAFF
-,-,TRBV7-2,TRBJ1-5,TGTGCCAGCAGCTTAGGAAGGACAGATCAGCCCCAGCATTTT,CASSLGRTDQPQHF
once,-,TRBV5-4,TRBJ2-3,TGTGCCAGCAGCTTTCGCGGGACCACAACTAGCACAGATACGCAGTATTTT,CASSFRGTTTSTDTQYF
-,TRBD1,TRBV19,TRBJ1-5,TGTGCCAGTAGTATCGGGACAGGGACCGACTATCAGCCCCAGCATTTT,CASSIGTGTDYQPQHF
-,-,TRBV7-2,TRBJ2-7,TGTGCCAGCAGCTTAGCTGGCCCCTACGAGCAGTACTTC,CASSLAGPYEQYF
-,-,TRBV27,TRBJ1-1,TGTGCCAGCAGACCATTCAGTCGCCTTGCGAACACTGAAGCTTTCTTT,CASRPFSRLANTEAFF
-,-,TRBV11-2,TRBJ1-1,TGTGCCAGCAGCTTTGGAGGGGCCACTGAAGCTTTCTTT,CASSFGGATEAFF
-,-,TRBV11-2,TRBJ2-5,TGTGCCAGCAGCAAATTCGCGGGCCGAGAGACCCAGTACTTC,CASSKFAGRETQYF
few,TRBD2,TRBV7-6,TRBJ2-1,TGTGCCAGCAGCACTCCTTGGACTAGCGGGGGCCAAGGGGATGAGCAGTTCTTC,CASSTPWTSGGQGDEQFF
once,-,TRBV11-1,TRBJ2-1,TGTGCCAGCAGCTTAGATCAGGGTGTCTCCTACAATGAGCAGTTCTTC,CASSLDQGVSYNEQFF
-,-,TRBV11-2,TRBJ2-1,TGTGCCAGCAGCTTAGACTTCGGCTCCTACAATGAGCAGTTCTTC,CASSLDFGSYNEQFF
-,TRBD2,TRBV18,TRBJ2-3,TGTGCCAGCTCACCACCGACCGGGACTAGCGGCCCCACAGATACGCAGTATTTT,CASSPPTGTSGPTDTQYF
-,TRBD1,TRBV7-9,TRBJ1-3,TGCGCCAGCAGCCAAGATTGGACAGGGGGAAACACCATATATTTT,CASSQDWTGGNTIYF
-,TRBD1,TRBV10-3,TRBJ2-3,TGTGCCATCAGTGATCTCCGGGACAGCCTCACAGATACGCAGTATTTT,CAISDLRDSLTDTQYF
-,-,TRBV9,TRBJ2-1,TGTGCCAGCAGCGTAGACTCTTACAATGAGCAGTTCTTC,CASSVDSYNEQFF
-,-,TRBV4-3,TRBJ1-5,TGCGCCAGCAGCCAAGATGTAGTAGCGGGGGCACAGCATTTT,CASSQDVVAGAQHF
few,TRBD1,TRBV4-3,TRBJ1-1,TGCGCCAGCAGCACCAGGACAGGGGAGTCGGTTAGAGCTGAAGCTTTCTTT,CASSTRTGESVRAEAFF
-,TRBD2,TRBV19,TRBJ2-1,TGTGCCACCAGGACTAGCGGGGGGAATGAGCAGTTCTTC,CATRTSGGNEQFF
-,-,TRBV7-2,TRBJ1-5,TGTGCCAGCAGCTTAGGTTCGGCCGGGAAGCAGCCCCAGCATTTT,CASSLGSAGKQPQHF
-,-,TRBV5-4,TRBJ2-2,TGCGCCAGCAGCCAAGATGGAGGGCGGAACACCGGGGAGCTGTTTTTT,CASSQDGGRNTGELFF
-,-,TRBV9,TRBJ1-1,TGTGCCAGCAGCCCCCAGGTGAACACTGAAGCTTTCTTT,CASSPQVNTEAFF
-,TRBD1,TRBV5-4,TRBJ1-2,TGTGCCAGCGCCACCAGGGGGGTTGGCTACACCTTC,CASATRGVGYTF
-,-,TRBV9,TRBJ2-5,TGTGCCAGCAGCCCCCGGACGGGGAGAGAGACCCAGTACTTC,CASSPRTGRETQYF
-,TRBD1,TRBV6-6,TRBJ1-2,TGTGCCAGCAGTTACATCCCAGGGGGCGATGGCTACACCTTC,CASSYIPGGDGYTF
-,TRBD1,TRBV6-5,TRBJ1-2,TGTGCCAGCACCCAGACAGGGGGCGCGGATGGCTACACCTTC,CASTQTGGADGYTF
-,TRBD1,TRBV6-6,TRBJ2-7,TGTGCCAGCAGTTTGTTGACCGGGACAGGGGAAGGCGAGCAGTACTTC,CASSLLTGTGEGEQYF
once,-,TRBV7-3,TRBJ2-2,TGTGCCAGCAGCCAAGGATCCAGGGACACCGGGGAGCTGTTTTTT,CASSQGSRDTGELFF
-,TRBD1,TRBV14,TRBJ2-6,TGTGCCAGCAGCCGGGGGACAGGGGACACTGGGGCCAACGTCCTGACTTTC,CASSRGTGDTGANVLTF
once,TRBD1,TRBV6-1,TRBJ1-5,TGTGCCAGCAACGCGGGACAGGGTAGGGGACAGCCCCAGCATTTT,CASNAGQGRGQPQHF
-,TRBD1,TRBV19,TRBJ2-5,TGTGCCAGCCGACAGGGGTTGGAGACCCAGTACTTC,CASRQGLETQYF
-,TRBD2,TRBV7-9,TRBJ2-3,TGTGCCAGCAGCTCTAGCGGAGCCACAGATACGCAGTATTTT,CASSSSGATDTQYF
few,TRBD2,TRBV7-2,TRBJ2-3,TGTGCCAGCAGCTCTCGGACTAGCGCAGATACGCAGTATTTT,CASSSRTSADTQYF
-,-,TRBV18,TRBJ1-5,TGTGCCAGCTCGCGAAAGTTTGAAAGCAATCAGCCCCAGCATTTT,CASSRKFESNQPQHF
-,-,TRBV6-1,TRBJ2-2,TGTGCCAGCAGCCCACAGGATGCCGGGGAGCTGTTTTTT,CASSPQDAGELFF
-,TRBD1,TRBV28,TRBJ2-7,TGTGCCAGCAGTCGGAGGGGGGCAGGGGGCGTCGAGCAGTACTTC,CASSRRGAGGVEQYF
-,-,TRBV28,TRBJ1-4,TGTGCCAGCAGCTCAGGGACGGGGGATGAAAAACTGTTTTTT,CASSSGTGDEKLFF
-,TRBD2,TRBV7-9,TRBJ2-3,TGTGCCAGCAGCTTTACTAGCGGGGGCACAGATACGCAGTATTTT,CASSFTSGGTDTQYF